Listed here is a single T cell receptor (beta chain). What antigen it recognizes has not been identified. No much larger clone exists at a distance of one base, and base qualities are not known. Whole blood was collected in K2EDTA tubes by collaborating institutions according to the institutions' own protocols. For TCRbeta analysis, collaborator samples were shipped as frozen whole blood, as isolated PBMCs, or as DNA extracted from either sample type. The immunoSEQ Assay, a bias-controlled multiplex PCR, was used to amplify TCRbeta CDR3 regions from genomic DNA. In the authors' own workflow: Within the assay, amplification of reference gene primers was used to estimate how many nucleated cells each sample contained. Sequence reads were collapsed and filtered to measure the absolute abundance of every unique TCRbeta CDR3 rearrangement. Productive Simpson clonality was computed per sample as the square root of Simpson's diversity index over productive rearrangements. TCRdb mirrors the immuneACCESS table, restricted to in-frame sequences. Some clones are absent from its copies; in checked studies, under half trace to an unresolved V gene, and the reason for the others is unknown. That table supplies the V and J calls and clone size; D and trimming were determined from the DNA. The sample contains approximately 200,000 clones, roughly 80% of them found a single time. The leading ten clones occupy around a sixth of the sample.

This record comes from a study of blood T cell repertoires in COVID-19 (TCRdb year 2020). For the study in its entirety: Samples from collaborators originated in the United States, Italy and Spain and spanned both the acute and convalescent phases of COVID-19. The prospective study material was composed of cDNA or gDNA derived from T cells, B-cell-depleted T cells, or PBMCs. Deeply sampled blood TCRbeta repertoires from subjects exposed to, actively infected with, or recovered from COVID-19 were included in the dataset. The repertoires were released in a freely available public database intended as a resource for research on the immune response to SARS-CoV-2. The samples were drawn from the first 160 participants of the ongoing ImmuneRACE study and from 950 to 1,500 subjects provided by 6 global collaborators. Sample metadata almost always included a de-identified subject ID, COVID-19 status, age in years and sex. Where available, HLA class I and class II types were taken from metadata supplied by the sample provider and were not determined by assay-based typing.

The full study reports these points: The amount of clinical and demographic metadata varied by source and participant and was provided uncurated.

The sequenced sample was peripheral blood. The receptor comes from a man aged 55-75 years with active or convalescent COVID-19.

This receptor carries the CDR3 CASSSRVSSGRTRLPFCEQYF. The bases read TGTGCCAGCAGCTCAAGGGTAAGCAGCGGGAGGACCCGCCTTCCCTTTTGCGAGCAGTACTTC. The sequence links TRBV7-3 to TRBJ2-7, and 9 junctional nucleotides match TRBD2. CDR3 length: 21 amino acids, cysteine to phenylalanine. The only DNA kept is the CDR3, 63 bases in frame from the first base. From V the trimming removes 4 bases and from J it removes 6 bases, while the gene matches leave 28 bases of the junction unaccounted for. CDR1 and CDR2, looked up from the germline V gene, are SGHTA and FQGTGA.